This TCR beta chain was obtained from a study of T cell responses to AZD1222 COVID-19 vaccine. Germline values: CDR1 SNHLY, CDR2 FYNNEI. The CDR3 loop spans 15 amino acids. V shed 5 bases, J shed 4 bases, and the junction held 6 bases outside the gene matches. Sequenced by immunoSEQ multiplex PCR; TCRdb stores in-frame clones only, minus some. In the table there are about 130,000 clones, nearly 90% of which are singletons. The source was peripheral blood, collected 28 days after the second AZD1222 dose. The TCR originated in an adult who received the AZD1222 COVID-19 vaccine. V is TRBV2 and J is TRBJ2-3; 10 bases match TRBD1. CDR3 sequence: CASSPRTGGADTQYF. In DNA, the CDR3 is TGTGCCAGCAGTCCAAGGACAGGGGGTGCAGATACGCAGTATTTT.